Shown below are 27 T cell receptor beta chains from a single sample sequenced in a study of blood T cell repertoires in COVID-19. The data were produced by immunoSEQ multiplex PCR, yet TCRdb's version contains in-frame clones alone and is incomplete. The sample includes 300,000 to 450,000 clones, approximately 89% of them seen just once. Sequenced: peripheral blood. The receptor source for this set is an older woman with COVID-19, enrolled during active disease.

This sequence joins TRBV2 and TRBJ2-1; D is possibly TRBD1 (6 bases). V was clipped by 5 bases and J by 4 bases, with 12 bases between them. The CDR3 loop spans 14 amino acids. In germline, CDR1 is SNHLY, CDR2 FYNNEI. CDR3 sequence: CASSSDRVYNEQFF. Here the CDR3 DNA reads TGTGCCAGCAGTTCGGACAGAGTATACAATGAGCAGTTCTTC.

The rearrangement uses TRBV3-1 (or the pseudogene TRBV3-2) and TRBJ1-5; 7 bases are a match to TRBD1. The CDR3 spans 18 residues. V lost 0 bases and J lost 0; bases outside the gene matches: 8. Germline lookup yields CDR1 LGHDT and CDR2 YNNKEL (reference sequence). The CDR3 loop reads CASSQDSGGYPSNQPQHF. The DNA of the CDR3 is TGTGCCAGCAGCCAAGATTCAGGGGGTTACCCTAGCAATCAGCCCCAGCATTTT.

The chain couples TRBV11-3 to TRBJ2-3, with TRBD1 matching over 7 bases. Germline V gives CDR1 SGHNT, CDR2 YENEEA. The CDR3 has 15 residues. The ends lost 3 bases at V and 1 base at J; junction bases unmatched: 4. CDR3 coding DNA: TGTGCCAGCAGCTTGCGAGGGGGCGGCACAGATACGCAGTATTTT. This codes for CASSLRGGGTDTQYF.

The J gene is TRBJ1-1, the V gene TRBV5-4; D call uncertain. Germline loops: CDR1 SGHNT, CDR2 YYREEE (reference sequence). Trimming pared 0 bases from V and 3 bases from J, leaving 12 bases between. The CDR3 extends over 15 amino acids. CDR3 DNA: TGTGCCAGCAGCTTGGTGCGCGGCTACGACACTGAAGCTTTCTTT. This codes for CASSLVRGYDTEAFF.

V gene TRBV6-5 combines with J gene TRBJ1-3; D gene ambiguous. Trimming stripped 2 bases from V and 3 bases from J, with 8 bases between. This CDR3 contains 14 residues. Germline CDR1 reads MNHEY; CDR2 reads SVGAGI. The CDR3 bases are TGTGCCAGCAGTTACCAGAGGCATGGAAACACCATATATTTT. It translates to CASSYQRHGNTIYF.

The rearrangement links TRBV19 to TRBJ2-7; the match to TRBD1 covers 8 bases. Germline CDR1 reads LNHDA; CDR2 reads SQIVND (reference sequence). V trimming: 2 bases; J trimming: 5 bases; junction bases outside the gene matches: 5. This CDR3 is 14 amino acids long. CDR3 sequence: CASSISDRGHEQYF. CDR3 sequence (DNA): TGTGCCAGTAGTATATCTGACAGGGGCCACGAGCAGTACTTC.

The CDR3 bases are TGTGCCAGCAGCCTGACAGATAATAATTCACCCCTCCACTTT. Encoded protein: CASSLTDNNSPLHF. The V call is TRBV11-1, the J call TRBJ1-6; D may be TRBD1 (5 bases). Germline assignment: CDR1 SGHAT and CDR2 FQDESV (reference sequence). Trimming removed 5 bases at V and 5 bases at J, with 10 bases between. CDR3 size: 14 residues.

The chain recombines TRBV18 with TRBJ1-1, with D uncertain. Germline V gene lookup returns CDR1 KGHSH and CDR2 LQKENI. With 4 bases removed from V and 1 base from J, the gap between germline ends came to 7 bases. This CDR3 is 13 amino acids long. In nucleotides, the CDR3 is TGTGCCAGCTCACTCCAGGAGAACACTGAAGCTTTCTTT. Amino acids: CASSLQENTEAFF.

The chain uses TRBV30 and TRBJ1-1; maybe TRBD1 (6 bases). The CDR3 runs to 14 residues. Per germline, CDR1 GTSNPN and CDR2 SVGIG (reference sequence). With 5 bases removed from V and 4 bases from J, the gap between germline ends came to 17 bases. The CDR3 spells CAWQGRGWGTEAFF. Here the CDR3 DNA reads TGTGCCTGGCAGGGTAGGGGGTGGGGCACTGAAGCTTTCTTT.

J is TRBJ2-7 and V is TRBV3-1 (or the pseudogene TRBV3-2), with 12 bases that match TRBD2. Germline loops: CDR1 LGHDT, CDR2 YNNKEL (reference sequence). This CDR3 is built from 17 residues. The V segment lost 1 base and the J segment 2 bases; nucleotides outside the gene matches: 6. In nucleotides, the CDR3 is TGTGCCAGCAGCCAAGGAGAGTCTAGCGGGGGGGCCTACGAGCAGTACTTC. This gives the protein CASSQGESSGGAYEQYF.

The chain joins TRBV11-2 to TRBJ1-1; no reliable D call. The length of the CDR3 is 12 residues. Trimming shortened V by 0 bases and J by 13 bases, and 12 bases separated the two germline ends. From germline, CDR1 is SGHAT and CDR2 FQNNGV. The DNA of the CDR3 is TGTGCCAGCAGCTTAGACGGGAAGGGTCTTTTCTTT. It codes for CASSLDGKGLFF.

This clone was detected once. This chain connects TRBV7-9 to TRBJ2-2; D is possibly TRBD1 (6 bases). The V gene's germline CDR1 is SEHNR and CDR2 FQNEAQ (reference sequence). The CDR3 is 15 residues long. The V and J ends lost 6 bases and 0 bases respectively, with 11 bases between them. CDR3 nucleotides: TGTGCCAGCAGTTGGGGGACAACGAACACCGGGGAGCTGTTTTTT. This translates into CASSWGTTNTGELFF.

V usage is TRBV3-1 (or the pseudogene TRBV3-2) and J usage is TRBJ1-5, with D perhaps TRBD1 (5 bases). V lost 0 bases and J lost 2, with 17 bases in between. Per germline, CDR1 LGHDT and CDR2 YNNKEL (reference sequence). The CDR3 totals 18 residues. In DNA, the CDR3 is TGTGCCAGCAGCCAAGAGCGTGGAAGGGGTTATGGCAATCAGCCCCAGCATTTT. It specifies CASSQERGRGYGNQPQHF.

The chain couples TRBV6-5 to TRBJ2-7, with 8 positions matching TRBD2. CDR3 size: 15 residues. Losses at the gene ends were 6 bases for V and 2 bases for J; bases not matched to a gene: 9. The germline V gene has CDR1 MNHEY and CDR2 SVGAGI. The CDR3 spells CASSPSGGIPYEQYF. CDR3 DNA sequence: TGTGCCAGCAGCCCCTCGGGGGGGATCCCCTACGAGCAGTACTTC.

This clone was observed a single time. This chain connects TRBV2 to TRBJ2-7; 7 nucleotides agree with TRBD1. The germline CDR1 and CDR2 sequences are SNHLY and FYNNEI. With V trimmed by 6 bases and J by 3 bases, 11 bases remained unmatched. The CDR3 is 15 residues long. DNA of the CDR3: TGTGCCAGCAGACCCAGGACAGGCGACCGCTACGAGCAGTACTTC. It is translated as CASRPRTGDRYEQYF.

The genes are TRBV5-1 and TRBJ2-6; D unresolved. CDR1 is SGHRS and CDR2 is YFSETQ in the germline V gene. Trimming stripped 0 bases from V and 2 bases from J, with 9 bases between. This CDR3 comprises 16 residues. The CDR3 reads CASSLAAAAGANVLTF. The CDR3 DNA sequence: TGCGCCAGCAGCTTGGCCGCGGCAGCTGGGGCCAACGTCCTGACTTTC.

This chain links TRBV28 with TRBJ1-1; 7 bases align to TRBD1. From germline, CDR1 is MDHEN and CDR2 SYDVKM. The CDR3 has 16 residues. V dropped 4 bases and J dropped 1; count of bases not matched to a gene: 9. The CDR3 nucleotides are TGTGCCAGCAGTTCCTCCCTAGGGGGCGGGAACACTGAAGCTTTCTTT. It is translated as CASSSSLGGGNTEAFF.

V is TRBV6-1 and J is TRBJ1-1; no clear D gene. The V gene lost 1 base and the J gene lost 7 bases, with 10 bases spanning the gap. Germline V lookup: CDR1 MNHNS, CDR2 SASEGT. The CDR3 contains 13 residues. CDR3 nucleotide sequence: TGTGCCAGCAGTGAAGTCCTTGGAGATGAAGCTTTCTTT. Translated: CASSEVLGDEAFF.

CDR3 DNA: TGTGCCAGCAGCGTACACAGGGGTAACGGAAACACCATATATTTT. Protein product: CASSVHRGNGNTIYF. This chain connects TRBV9 to TRBJ1-3; TRBD1 matches at 7 bases. Trimming removed 1 base from V and 4 bases from J; junction bases left unmatched: 5. CDR3 length equals 15 residues. Germline CDR1 is SGDLS and CDR2 is YYNGEE.

The genes are TRBV11-3 and TRBJ2-7; possible D gene TRBD2, 7 bases. Germline CDR1 and CDR2: SGHNT and YENEEA. V lost 2 bases and J 2 bases, leaving 13 bases between the germline ends. CDR3 size: 15 residues. The DNA for the CDR3 is TGTGCCAGCAGCTTAAGGGGGGGTAAGCCCTACGAGCAGTACTTC. Translation gives CASSLRGGKPYEQYF. Based on the CDR3 plus reference TRBV11-3 and TRBJ2-7, the full variable domain is EAGVVQSPRYKIIEKKQPVAFWCNPISGHNTLYWYLQNLGQGPELLIRYENEEAVDDSQLPKDRFSAERLKGVDSTLKIQPAELGDSAVYLCASSLRGGKPYEQYFGPGTRLTVT.

The chain uses TRBV7-9 and TRBJ2-3, with TRBD2 matching 15 bases. Germline CDR1 SEHNR, CDR2 FQNEAQ (reference sequence). The CDR3 is made up of 17 amino acids. Germline trimming cut 5 bases from V and 3 bases from J; bases unmatched to any gene: 6. DNA of the CDR3: TGTGCCAGCAGCCCACAGGGACTAGCGGGGGGTACAGATACGCAGTATTTT. It codes for CASSPQGLAGGTDTQYF.

The chain has TRBV28 and TRBJ2-6; no firm D call. This CDR3 is built from 12 residues. Germline V lookup: CDR1 MDHEN, CDR2 SYDVKM. The V end was cut by 4 bases, the J end by 7 bases, with 5 bases between. CDR3 protein: CASSSPANVLTF. The DNA of the CDR3 is TGTGCCAGCAGTTCCCCTGCCAACGTCCTGACTTTC.

The CDR3, as DNA: TGTGCCAGCAGCGTAACAGGGGAAAGAAAAAACTATGGCTACACCTTC. Translating it yields CASSVTGERKNYGYTF. The genes are TRBV9 and TRBJ1-2; TRBD1 matches 7 bases. The germline V gene has CDR1 SGDLS and CDR2 YYNGEE. The CDR3 has 16 amino acids. Trimming at V came to 1 base and at J to 2 bases, leaving 8 bases not matched to a gene.

The chain recombines TRBV15 with TRBJ2-7; 11 nucleotides line up with TRBD2. The CDR3 length is 18 residues. V shed 0 bases, J shed 3 bases, and the junction held 10 bases outside the gene matches. CDR1 is LNHNV and CDR2 is YYDKDF in the germline V gene (reference sequence). For the CDR3, the DNA is TGTGCCACCAGCAGAGACGTCGGGACTAGCGGCGCCCGCTACGAGCAGTACTTC. This encodes CATSRDVGTSGARYEQYF.

The chain recombines TRBV7-6 with TRBJ1-3; the match to TRBD1 covers 9 bases. This CDR3 is built from 15 residues. Trimming took 5 bases from V and 4 from J; bases not matched to a gene: 6. Germline V lookup: CDR1 SGHVS, CDR2 FNYEAQ. The CDR3 is CASSPQDRGGNTIYF. As DNA, the CDR3 is TGTGCCAGCAGCCCCCAGGACAGGGGCGGAAACACCATATATTTT.

In the case of this clone: This specimen includes other DNA sequences encoding the same CDR3. V usage is TRBV19 and J usage is TRBJ1-4; TRBD1 matches at 10 bases. The V gene's germline CDR1 is LNHDA and CDR2 SQIVND (reference sequence). The V and J ends lost 5 bases and 6 bases, in that order; junction bases with no gene match: 3. This CDR3 comprises 14 residues. CDR3 nucleotides: TGTGCCAGTAGTGACAGGGGGCGCGATGAAAAACTGTTTTTT. Its translation: CASSDRGRDEKLFF.

This chain uses TRBV2 with TRBJ2-5; 10 nucleotides match TRBD1. V lost 4 bases and J lost 10; bases outside the gene matches: 3. The CDR3 runs 12 residues. Germline V CDR1 and CDR2: SNHLY, FYNNEI. This CDR3 reads CASSGTGGNQYF. As DNA, the CDR3 is TGTGCCAGCAGTGGGACAGGGGGTAACCAGTACTTC. Supplemented by reference TRBV2 and TRBJ2-5, the full variable domain reads EPEVTQTPSHQVTQMGQEVILRCVPISNHLYFYWYRQILGQKVEFLVSFYNNEISEKSEIFDDQFSVERPDGSNFTLKIRSTKLEDSAMYFCASSGTGGNQYFGPGTRLLVL.